The 30 T cell receptor beta chains below come from one sample, sequenced in a study of cytomegalovirus exposure and HLA in healthy donors. PCR primers comprised 60 Vbeta and 13 Jbeta primers. Sequencing used immunoSEQ multiplex PCR; TCRdb keeps in-frame clones, though not all of them. The sample has under 300,000 clones, roughly four fifths seen once. The sequencing sample was made of PBMCs. The receptors were sampled from a woman between 40 and 55 years old in good health and CMV-seropositive.

A single count supports this clone. The chain joins TRBV7-9 to TRBJ2-5; 12 bases align to TRBD1. The germline gives CDR1 SEHNR, CDR2 FQNEAQ (reference sequence). Trimming at V came to 0 bases and at J to 1 base, leaving 6 bases not matched to a gene. The CDR3 is 18 amino acids. CDR3: CASSLASGTGGLQETQYF. In nucleotides, the CDR3 is TGTGCCAGCAGCTTAGCTTCGGGGACAGGGGGCCTCCAAGAGACCCAGTACTTC.

This clone showed up just once. The chain recombines TRBV4-2 with TRBJ2-7; a weak D match, TRBD2 (5 bases). Trimming shortened V by 0 bases and J by 4 bases, and 10 bases separated the two germline ends. Per germline, CDR1 LGHNA and CDR2 YNFKEQ. The CDR3 length is 14 residues. CDR3 DNA: TGTGCCAGCAGCCAAGATCTAGGCGGGTACGAGCAGTACTTC. Translation gives CASSQDLGGYEQYF.

This rearrangement joins TRBV28 to TRBJ2-7, with 8 bases matching TRBD2. Trimming cost V 6 bases and J 3 bases; bases outside gene matches: 4. CDR1 and CDR2 from the germline V gene are MDHEN and SYDVKM. CDR3 size: 13 residues. CDR3 residues: CASRPSGSYEQYF. CDR3 DNA sequence: TGTGCCAGCAGACCCAGCGGGAGCTACGAGCAGTACTTC.

The rearrangement links TRBV2 to TRBJ2-2; D is undetermined. Germline lookup yields CDR1 SNHLY and CDR2 FYNNEI. The germline V and J ends were trimmed by 5 bases and 1 base, with 8 bases remaining between them. This CDR3 spans 14 amino acids. In DNA, the CDR3 is TGTGCCAGCAGTAAAAGCCGGAACACCGGGGAGCTGTTTTTT. Translation: CASSKSRNTGELFF.

CDR3 loop: CASRTGLASSDEQFF. In nucleotides, the CDR3 is TGTGCCAGCAGGACGGGACTAGCGAGTAGCGATGAGCAGTTCTTC. This chain connects TRBV2 to TRBJ2-1; 10 positions match TRBD2. This CDR3 comprises 15 residues. Per the germline V gene, CDR1 is SNHLY and CDR2 is FYNNEI. The junction had 10 bases not matched to a gene; V was cut back by 6 bases and J by 8 bases.

This chain uses TRBV7-9 with TRBJ1-1; D gene ambiguous. This CDR3 contains 14 residues. Germline values: CDR1 SEHNR, CDR2 FQNEAQ (reference sequence). Trimming removed 3 bases at V and 1 base at J, with 9 bases between. The CDR3 sequence: CASSLFSENTEAFF. In DNA form, the CDR3 reads TGTGCCAGCAGCTTGTTTAGCGAGAACACTGAAGCTTTCTTT.

The V call is TRBV15, the J call TRBJ2-7; a possible D gene is TRBD1 (6 bases). Between the trimmed V and J ends, which lost 0 bases and 2 bases, there was a span of 11 bases. There are 15 residues in the CDR3. CDR1 is LNHNV, CDR2 YYDKDF, per germline (reference sequence). As DNA, the CDR3 is TGTGCCACCAGCAGAGAAGGGAACAGGGCCTACGAGCAGTACTTC. This translates into CATSREGNRAYEQYF.

J is TRBJ2-7 and V is TRBV4-3; 8 positions match TRBD2. J gave up 4 bases and V 1 base, and 9 bases lay outside the gene matches. This CDR3 comprises 16 residues. Per the germline V gene, CDR1 is LGHNA and CDR2 is YSLEER. The CDR3 loop reads CASSQAYRGGTYEQYF. Here the CDR3 DNA reads TGCGCCAGCAGCCAAGCCTACCGGGGGGGGACTTACGAGCAGTACTTC.

This clone was seen a few times. The V and J genes are TRBV7-2 and TRBJ2-2; unclear D gene. The ends were cut back, 5 bases at V and 7 bases at J, with 11 bases in the middle. The CDR3 extends over 13 amino acids. CDR1 SGHTA and CDR2 FQGNSA come from the germline V gene. Written as DNA, the CDR3 is TGTGCCAGCAGCACTGACTTAATCGGGGAGCTGTTTTTT. Its translation: CASSTDLIGELFF.

This clone has only one observation. The CDR3 region has the DNA TGTGCCAGCAGCCCCGGGACAGGGGCGTCCTACGAGCAGTACTTC. This translates into CASSPGTGASYEQYF. The chain uses TRBV5-4 and TRBJ2-7; 10 bases fit TRBD1. Germline CDR1 reads SGHNT; CDR2 reads YYREEE (reference sequence). V was clipped by 4 bases and J by 1 base; unmatched bases: 5. The length of the CDR3 is 15 residues.

The genes are TRBV7-2 and TRBJ2-4; 7 nucleotides match TRBD1. This CDR3 comprises 14 residues. Trimming removed 1 base from V and 8 bases from J; junction bases left unmatched: 5. Germline values: CDR1 SGHTA, CDR2 FQGNSA. CDR3 sequence (DNA): TGTGCCAGCAGCTTAGGAGGGGGCGCAGACATTCAGTACTTC. Amino acids: CASSLGGGADIQYF.

V gene TRBV19 combines with J gene TRBJ2-7, with D maybe TRBD1 (6 bases). CDR3 length equals 12 residues. Trimming shortened V by 10 bases and J by 2 bases, and 12 bases separated the two germline ends. CDR1 is LNHDA, CDR2 SQIVND, per germline (reference sequence). The CDR3 loop reads CATSGTTYEQYF. The CDR3 nucleotides are TGTGCCACCTCCGGGACAACCTACGAGCAGTACTTC.

This clone was seen only a few times. V and J are TRBV7-2 and TRBJ1-1; D uncertain. The CDR3 contains 13 residues. V lost 1 base and J 6 bases, leaving 9 bases between the germline ends. Germline loops: CDR1 SGHTA, CDR2 FQGNSA. The CDR3 bases are TGTGCCAGCAGCTTAGAATTTAGAGCTGAAGCTTTCTTT. The encoded protein is CASSLEFRAEAFF.

The V and J genes are TRBV7-2 and TRBJ2-7, with 8 bases matching TRBD2. Germline V CDR1 and CDR2: SGHTA, FQGNSA. The CDR3 has 14 residues. Trimming took 6 bases from V and 0 from J; bases not matched to a gene: 4. The CDR3 protein is CASRRTSPSYEQYF. As DNA, the CDR3 is TGTGCCAGCAGGCGGACTAGCCCCTCCTACGAGCAGTACTTC.

The rearrangement uses TRBV7-9 and TRBJ1-2; the D gene is possibly TRBD1 (5 bases). V shed 1 base and J shed 6 bases, with 15 bases lying between them. Germline V gene lookup returns CDR1 SEHNR and CDR2 FQNEAQ (reference sequence). The CDR3 runs 15 residues. CDR3 sequence reads: CASSLGAGGEDGYTF. In nucleotides, the CDR3 is TGTGCCAGCAGCTTAGGAGCCGGGGGGGAGGATGGCTACACCTTC.

The gene calls are TRBV4-3 and TRBJ2-5; TRBD2 agrees at 8 bases. From germline, CDR1 is LGHNA and CDR2 YSLEER. The trim removed 1 base at V and 5 bases at J, leaving 0 bases unmatched. The CDR3 sequence is 13 residues long. The CDR3 coding sequence is TGCGCCAGCAGCCAAGGCGGGGGGGAGACCCAGTACTTC. Encoded protein: CASSQGGGETQYF.

The chain carries TRBV18 and TRBJ2-7, with TRBD1 matching 7 bases. V lost 3 bases to trimming and J lost 4 bases; unmatched junction nucleotides: 6. Germline V lookup: CDR1 KGHSH, CDR2 LQKENI. The CDR3 runs 14 residues. The CDR3 reads CASSPGTDQYEQYF. CDR3 sequence (DNA): TGTGCCAGCTCACCCGGGACAGATCAATACGAGCAGTACTTC.

The chain couples TRBV7-9 to TRBJ2-7, with D unresolved. This CDR3 comprises 13 residues. Germline CDR1 is SEHNR and CDR2 is FQNEAQ (reference sequence). V lost 5 bases and J lost 3, with 11 bases in between. The CDR3 DNA reads as TGTGCCAGCAGCCCTTTCGAGGACTACGAGCAGTACTTC. Amino acids: CASSPFEDYEQYF.

The chain has TRBV19 and TRBJ2-4; 8 nucleotides align to TRBD1. This CDR3 is 16 amino acids long. V lost 5 bases, J lost 2 bases, and 8 bases stayed unmatched. The germline V gene encodes CDR1 LNHDA and CDR2 SQIVND (reference sequence). CDR3 region: CASSGETGATKNIQYF. The DNA for the CDR3 is TGTGCCAGTAGTGGAGAGACAGGGGCAACCAAAAACATTCAGTACTTC.

This clone was observed a single time. This chain joins TRBV28 and TRBJ1-5, with D possibly TRBD1 on 6 matching bases. Germline V gene lookup returns CDR1 MDHEN and CDR2 SYDVKM. The CDR3 has 12 residues. Trimming took 6 bases from V and 9 from J, leaving 12 bases between them. CDR3 coding DNA: TGTGCCAGCAGCCGGAGGGGGGGGCCCCAGCATTTT. Translating it yields CASSRRGGPQHF. The whole variable domain, filled in from reference TRBV28 and TRBJ1-5, reads DVKVTQSSRYLVKRTGEKVFLECVQDMDHENMFWYRQDPGLGLRLIYFSYDVKMKEKGDIPEGYSVSREKKERFSLILESASTNQTSMYLCASSRRGGPQHFGDGTRLSIL.

The chain joins TRBV30 to TRBJ2-5, with TRBD2 matching 13 bases. The CDR3 contains 16 residues. With 3 bases clipped from V and 4 bases from J, the junction kept 8 bases outside the gene matches. Germline values: CDR1 GTSNPN, CDR2 SVGIG (reference sequence). CDR3 residues: CAWSEGLAGIGETQYF. The CDR3 DNA sequence: TGTGCCTGGAGCGAGGGACTAGCGGGGATCGGAGAGACCCAGTACTTC.

The chain links TRBV12-5 to TRBJ2-3; D remains ambiguous. There are 13 residues in the CDR3. Germline lookup yields CDR1 LGHNT and CDR2 FRNRAP. V lost 6 bases to trimming and J lost 3 bases, with 10 bases between them. The CDR3 loop reads CASGSFVTDTQYF. CDR3 DNA: TGTGCTAGTGGCTCCTTCGTTACAGATACGCAGTATTTT.

The chain links TRBV27 to TRBJ2-5; 8 positions match TRBD1. The DNA end is a closer match to TRBJ2-7, so the J assignment may be wrong. CDR1 is MNHEY, CDR2 SMNVEV, per germline (reference sequence). The CDR3 runs to 13 residues. DNA for the CDR3: TGTGCCAGCAGTCCCGGACAGGGCTACGAGCAGTACTTC. Translation: CASSPGQGYEQYF.

The chain is built from TRBV7-2 and TRBJ1-5, with D hard to call. Per germline, CDR1 SGHTA and CDR2 FQGNSA. The ends were cut back, 2 bases at V and 4 bases at J, with 9 bases in the middle. CDR3 size: 14 residues. Here the CDR3 reads CASSLHRVNQPQHF. The CDR3 nucleotides are TGTGCCAGCAGCTTACACAGAGTAAATCAGCCCCAGCATTTT.

In this sample, this clone turned up a few times. This sequence joins TRBV9 and TRBJ2-1, with 11 bases aligning to TRBD2. Germline CDR1 and CDR2: SGDLS and YYNGEE. Trimming at V came to 0 bases and at J to 7 bases, leaving 6 bases not matched to a gene. CDR3 length: 16 residues. The CDR3 is CASSVDLAGGRNEQFF. CDR3 bases: TGTGCCAGCAGCGTAGACTTAGCGGGAGGGAGAAATGAGCAGTTCTTC.

The rearrangement joins TRBV6-5 to TRBJ1-1; a weak D match, TRBD1 (6 bases). The germline CDR1 and CDR2 sequences are MNHEY and SVGAGI. V shed 6 bases and J shed 2 bases, with 16 bases lying between them. CDR3 length: 15 amino acids. The CDR3 is CASSPLNRVNTEAFF. The CDR3, as DNA: TGTGCCAGCAGCCCTTTGAACAGGGTTAACACTGAAGCTTTCTTT.

This clone was seen just once. The chain couples TRBV7-9 to TRBJ2-7; 9 nucleotides match TRBD1. CDR3 length: 12 amino acids. CDR1 is SEHNR, CDR2 FQNEAQ, per germline (reference sequence). J gave up 7 bases and V 7 bases, and 5 bases lay outside the gene matches. CDR3 DNA: TGTGCCAGCACCCAGGACAGGGGTGAGCAGTACTTC. Protein sequence: CASTQDRGEQYF.

CDR3 loop: CASSLGTGTGNTIYF. The CDR3 DNA follows: TGTGCCAGCAGCTTAGGGACAGGGACTGGAAACACCATATATTTT. The chain is built from TRBV7-9 and TRBJ1-3, with 8 bases aligning to TRBD1. V gave up 1 base and J gave up 2 bases; unmatched junction bases: 1. Germline CDR1 SEHNR, CDR2 FQNEAQ (reference sequence). This CDR3 region has 15 residues.

This clone was recorded a few times. The CDR3 region has the DNA TGTGCCAGCAGCGGTAGTCCCGGGACACATCAGCCCCAGCATTTT. Translation gives CASSGSPGTHQPQHF. The chain is built from TRBV7-2 and TRBJ1-5; D may be TRBD1 (6 bases). Trimming left V 5 bases short and J 5 bases short, with 16 bases between. Germline CDR1 and CDR2: SGHTA and FQGNSA. This CDR3 is 15 amino acids long. Together with reference TRBV7-2 and TRBJ1-5, the CDR3 gives the full variable domain: GAGVSQSPSNKVTEKGKDVELRCDPISGHTALYWYRQSLGQGLEFLIYFQGNSAPDKSGLPSDRFSAERTGGSVSTLTIQRTQQEDSAVYLCASSGSPGTHQPQHFGDGTRLSIL.

The gene calls are TRBV10-3 and TRBJ1-1, with D perhaps TRBD1 (5 bases). The germline V gene has CDR1 ENHRY and CDR2 SYGVKD. The length of the CDR3 is 12 residues. V lost 3 bases to trimming and J lost 10 bases, with 12 bases between them. The CDR3 spells CAISDGGRGAFF. The DNA of the CDR3 is TGTGCCATCAGTGATGGGGGGAGGGGAGCTTTCTTT.